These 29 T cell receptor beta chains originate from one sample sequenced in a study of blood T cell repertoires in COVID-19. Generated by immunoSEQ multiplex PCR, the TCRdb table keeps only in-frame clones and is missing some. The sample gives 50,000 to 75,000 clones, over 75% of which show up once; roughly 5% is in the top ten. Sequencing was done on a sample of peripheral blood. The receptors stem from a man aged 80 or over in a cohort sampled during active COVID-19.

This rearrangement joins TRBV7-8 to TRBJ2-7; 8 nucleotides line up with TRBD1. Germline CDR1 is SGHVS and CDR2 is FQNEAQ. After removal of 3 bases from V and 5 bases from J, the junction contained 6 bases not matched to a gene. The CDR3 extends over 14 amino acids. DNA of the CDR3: TGTGCCAGCAGCTTTTCCCAGGGGGCCAACGAGCAGTACTTC. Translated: CASSFSQGANEQYF.

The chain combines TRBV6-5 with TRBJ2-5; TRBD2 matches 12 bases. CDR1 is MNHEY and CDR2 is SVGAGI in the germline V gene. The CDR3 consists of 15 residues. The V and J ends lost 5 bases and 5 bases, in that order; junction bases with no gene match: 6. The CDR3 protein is CASSRTSGAMETQYF. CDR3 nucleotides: TGTGCCAGCAGTCGGACTAGCGGGGCCATGGAGACCCAGTACTTC.

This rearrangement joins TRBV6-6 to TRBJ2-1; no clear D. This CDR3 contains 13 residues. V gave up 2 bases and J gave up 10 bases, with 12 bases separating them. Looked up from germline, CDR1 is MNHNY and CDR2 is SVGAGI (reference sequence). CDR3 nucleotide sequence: TGTGCCAGCAGTTACGGGTTAGCTATCGAGCAGTTCTTC. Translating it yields CASSYGLAIEQFF.

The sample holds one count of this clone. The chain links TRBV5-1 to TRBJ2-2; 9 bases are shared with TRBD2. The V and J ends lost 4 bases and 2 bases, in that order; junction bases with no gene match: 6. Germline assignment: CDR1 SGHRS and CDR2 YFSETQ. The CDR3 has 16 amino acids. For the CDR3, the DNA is TGCGCCAGCAGCCCGGGGACTAGCCGAAACACCGGGGAGCTGTTTTTT. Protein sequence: CASSPGTSRNTGELFF.

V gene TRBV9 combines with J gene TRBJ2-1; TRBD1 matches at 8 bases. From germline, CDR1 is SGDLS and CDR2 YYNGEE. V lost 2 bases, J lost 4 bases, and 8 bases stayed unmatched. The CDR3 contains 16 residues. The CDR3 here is CASSVSGGIQYNEQFF. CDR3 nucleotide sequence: TGTGCCAGCAGCGTTTCAGGGGGCATTCAGTACAATGAGCAGTTCTTC.

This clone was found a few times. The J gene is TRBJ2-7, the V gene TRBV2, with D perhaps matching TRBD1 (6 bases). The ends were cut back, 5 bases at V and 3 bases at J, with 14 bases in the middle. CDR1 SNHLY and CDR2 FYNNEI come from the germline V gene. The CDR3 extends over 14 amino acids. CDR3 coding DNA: TGTGCCAGCAGTCCCTCAGGGGTCGTCTACGAGCAGTACTTC. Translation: CASSPSGVVYEQYF.

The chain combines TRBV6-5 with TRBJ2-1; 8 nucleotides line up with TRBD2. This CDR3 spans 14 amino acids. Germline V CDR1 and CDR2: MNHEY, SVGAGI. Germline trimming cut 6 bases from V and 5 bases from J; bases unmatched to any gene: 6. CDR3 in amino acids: CASRSGSRDNEQFF. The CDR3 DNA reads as TGTGCCAGCAGGAGCGGGAGTCGCGACAATGAGCAGTTCTTC.

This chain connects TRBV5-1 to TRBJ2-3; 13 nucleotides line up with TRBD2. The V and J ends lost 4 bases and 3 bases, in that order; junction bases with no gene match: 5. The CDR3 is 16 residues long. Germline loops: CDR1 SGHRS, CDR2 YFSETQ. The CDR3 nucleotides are TGCGCCAGCAGCCTAGGGACTAGCGGGATAACAGATACGCAGTATTTT. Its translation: CASSLGTSGITDTQYF.

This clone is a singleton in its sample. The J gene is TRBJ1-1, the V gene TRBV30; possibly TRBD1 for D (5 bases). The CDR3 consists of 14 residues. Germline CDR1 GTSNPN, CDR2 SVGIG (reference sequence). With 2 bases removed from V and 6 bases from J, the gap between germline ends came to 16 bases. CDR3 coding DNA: TGTGCCTGGAGTCGATATACAGGTGTCTCTGAAGCTTTCTTT. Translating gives CAWSRYTGVSEAFF.

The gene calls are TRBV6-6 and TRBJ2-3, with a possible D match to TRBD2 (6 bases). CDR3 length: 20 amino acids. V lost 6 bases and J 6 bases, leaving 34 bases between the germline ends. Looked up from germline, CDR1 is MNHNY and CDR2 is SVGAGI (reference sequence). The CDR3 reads CASSFSLGGIYSGLGDTQYF. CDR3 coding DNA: TGTGCCAGCAGCTTTTCCTTAGGCGGGATTTACTCGGGACTCGGGGATACGCAGTATTTT.

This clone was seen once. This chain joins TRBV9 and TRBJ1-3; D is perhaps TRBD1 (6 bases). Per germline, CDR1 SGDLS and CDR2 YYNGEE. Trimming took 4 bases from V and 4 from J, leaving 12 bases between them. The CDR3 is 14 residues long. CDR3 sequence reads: CASSRTGIGNTIYF. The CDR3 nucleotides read TGTGCCAGCAGCCGAACAGGGATCGGAAACACCATATATTTT.

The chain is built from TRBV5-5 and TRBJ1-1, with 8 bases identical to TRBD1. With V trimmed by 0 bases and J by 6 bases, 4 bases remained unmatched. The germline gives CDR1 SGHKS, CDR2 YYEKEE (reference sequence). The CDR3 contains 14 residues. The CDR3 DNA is TGTGCCAGCAGCTTGGGGACAGGGTACGCTGAAGCTTTCTTT. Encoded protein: CASSLGTGYAEAFF.

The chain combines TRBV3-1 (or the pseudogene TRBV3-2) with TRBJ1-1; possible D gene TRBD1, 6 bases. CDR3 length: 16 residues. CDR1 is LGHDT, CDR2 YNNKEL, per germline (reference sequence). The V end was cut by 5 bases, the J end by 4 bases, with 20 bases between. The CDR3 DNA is TGTGCCAGCAGCTCCTTAATGGCAGGGGCTGCCACTGAAGCTTTCTTT. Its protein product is CASSSLMAGAATEAFF.

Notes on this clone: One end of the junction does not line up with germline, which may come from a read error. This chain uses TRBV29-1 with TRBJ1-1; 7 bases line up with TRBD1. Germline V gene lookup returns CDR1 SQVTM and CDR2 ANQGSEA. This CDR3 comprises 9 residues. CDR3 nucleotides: TGCAGCGCCTCTCCAGGACAGGACTTT. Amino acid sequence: CSASPGQDF.

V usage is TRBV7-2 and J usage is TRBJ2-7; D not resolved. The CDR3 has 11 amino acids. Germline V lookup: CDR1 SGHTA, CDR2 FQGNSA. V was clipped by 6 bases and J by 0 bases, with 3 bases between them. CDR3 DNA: TGTGCCAGCAGTAACTCCTACGAGCAGTACTTC. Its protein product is CASSNSYEQYF.

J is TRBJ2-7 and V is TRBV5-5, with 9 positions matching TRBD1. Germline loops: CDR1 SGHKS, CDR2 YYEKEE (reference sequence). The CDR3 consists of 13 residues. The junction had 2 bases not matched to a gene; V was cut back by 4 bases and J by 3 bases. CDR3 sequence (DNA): TGTGCCAGCAGCCGGGACAGGGTCTACGAGCAGTACTTC. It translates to CASSRDRVYEQYF.

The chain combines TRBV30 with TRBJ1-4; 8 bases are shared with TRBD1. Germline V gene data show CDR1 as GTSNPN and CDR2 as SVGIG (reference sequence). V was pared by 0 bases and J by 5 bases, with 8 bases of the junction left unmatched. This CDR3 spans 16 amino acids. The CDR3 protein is CAWSVFRTGKNEKLFF. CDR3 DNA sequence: TGTGCCTGGAGTGTTTTCAGGACAGGGAAGAATGAAAAACTGTTTTTT.

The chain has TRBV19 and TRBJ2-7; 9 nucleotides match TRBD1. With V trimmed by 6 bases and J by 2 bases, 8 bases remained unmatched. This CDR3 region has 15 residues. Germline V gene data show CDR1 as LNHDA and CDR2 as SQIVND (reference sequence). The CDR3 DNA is TGTGCCAGTAGGAGGACGGGACAGGGAACCTACGAGCAGTACTTC. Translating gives CASRRTGQGTYEQYF. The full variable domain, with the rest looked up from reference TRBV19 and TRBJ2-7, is DGGITQSPKYLFRKEGQNVTLSCEQNLNHDAMYWYRQDPGQGLRLIYYSQIVNDFQKGDIAEGYSVSREKKESFPLTVTSAQKNPTAFYLCASRRTGQGTYEQYFGPGTRLTVT.

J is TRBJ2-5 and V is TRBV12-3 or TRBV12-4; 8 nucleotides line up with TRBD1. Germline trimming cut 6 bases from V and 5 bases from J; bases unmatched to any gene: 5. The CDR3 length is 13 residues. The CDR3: CASRSTGGETQYF. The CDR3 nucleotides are TGTGCCAGCAGGTCCACAGGGGGTGAGACCCAGTACTTC.

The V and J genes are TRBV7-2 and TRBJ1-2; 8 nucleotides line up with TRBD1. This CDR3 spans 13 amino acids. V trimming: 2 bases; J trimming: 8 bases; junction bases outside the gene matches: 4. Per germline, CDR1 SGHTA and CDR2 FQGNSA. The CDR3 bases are TGTGCCAGCAGCTTACAGGGGGCGCAAGGCTACACCTTC. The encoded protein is CASSLQGAQGYTF.

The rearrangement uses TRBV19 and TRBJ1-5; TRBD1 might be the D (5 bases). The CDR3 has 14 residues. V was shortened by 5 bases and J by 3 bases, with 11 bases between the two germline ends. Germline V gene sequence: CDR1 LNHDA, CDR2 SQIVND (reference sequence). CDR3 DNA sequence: TGTGCCAGTAGTTACGGGGGGTCCAATCAGCCCCAGCATTTT. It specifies CASSYGGSNQPQHF.

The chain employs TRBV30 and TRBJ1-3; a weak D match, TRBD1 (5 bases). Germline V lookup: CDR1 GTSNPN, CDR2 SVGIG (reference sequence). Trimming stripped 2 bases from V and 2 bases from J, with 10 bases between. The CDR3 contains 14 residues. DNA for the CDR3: TGTGCCTGGAGTCCAGGGTCTGCTGGAAACACCATATATTTT. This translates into CAWSPGSAGNTIYF. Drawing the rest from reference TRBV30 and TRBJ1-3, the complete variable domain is SQTIHQWPATLVQPVGSPLSLECTVEGTSNPNLYWYRQAAGRGLQLLFYSVGIGQISSEVPQNLSASRPQDRQFILSSKKLLLSDSGFYLCAWSPGSAGNTIYFGEGSWLTVV.

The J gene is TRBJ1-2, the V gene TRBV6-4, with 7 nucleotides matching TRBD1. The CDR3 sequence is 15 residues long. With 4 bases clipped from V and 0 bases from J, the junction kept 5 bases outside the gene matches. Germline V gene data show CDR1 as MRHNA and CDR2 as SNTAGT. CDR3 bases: TGTGCCAGCAGTGCCACAGGGGCGGCTAACTATGGCTACACCTTC. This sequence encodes CASSATGAANYGYTF.

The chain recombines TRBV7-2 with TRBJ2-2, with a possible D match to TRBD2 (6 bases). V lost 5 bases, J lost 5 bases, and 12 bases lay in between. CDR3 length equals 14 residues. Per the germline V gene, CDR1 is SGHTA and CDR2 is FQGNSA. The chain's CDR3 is CASSLGTHTGELFF. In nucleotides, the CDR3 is TGTGCCAGCAGCCTCGGGACTCATACCGGGGAGCTGTTTTTT.

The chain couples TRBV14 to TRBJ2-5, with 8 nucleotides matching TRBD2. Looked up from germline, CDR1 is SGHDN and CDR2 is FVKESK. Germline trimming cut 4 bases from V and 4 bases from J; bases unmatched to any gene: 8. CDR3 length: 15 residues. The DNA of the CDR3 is TGTGCCAGCAGCCCTACCGGGACTAGTGGAGAGACCCAGTACTTC. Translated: CASSPTGTSGETQYF.

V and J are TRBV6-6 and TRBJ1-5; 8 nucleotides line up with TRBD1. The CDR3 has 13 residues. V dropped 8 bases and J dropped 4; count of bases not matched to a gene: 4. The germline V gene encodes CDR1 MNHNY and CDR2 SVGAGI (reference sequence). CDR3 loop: CASGQGANQPQHF. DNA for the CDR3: TGTGCCAGCGGTCAGGGGGCGAATCAGCCCCAGCATTTT.

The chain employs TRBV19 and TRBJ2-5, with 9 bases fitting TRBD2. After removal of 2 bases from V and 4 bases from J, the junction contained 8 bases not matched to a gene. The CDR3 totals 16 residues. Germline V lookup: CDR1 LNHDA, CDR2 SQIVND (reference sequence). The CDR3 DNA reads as TGTGCCAGTAGTATACGCGGGGGGGGAGGCGTAGAGACCCAGTACTTC. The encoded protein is CASSIRGGGGVETQYF.

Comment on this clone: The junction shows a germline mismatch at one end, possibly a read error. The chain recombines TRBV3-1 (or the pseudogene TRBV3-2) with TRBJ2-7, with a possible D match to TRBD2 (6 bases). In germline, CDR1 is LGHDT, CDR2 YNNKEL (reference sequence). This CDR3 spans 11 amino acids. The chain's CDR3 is CASSQTGTLNF. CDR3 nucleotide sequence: TGTGCCAGCAGCCAAACCGGGACTCTGAACTTC.

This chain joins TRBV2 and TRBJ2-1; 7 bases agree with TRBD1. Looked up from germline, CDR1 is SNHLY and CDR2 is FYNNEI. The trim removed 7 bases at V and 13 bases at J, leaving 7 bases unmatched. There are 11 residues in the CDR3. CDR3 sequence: CASKEGGPQFF. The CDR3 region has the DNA TGTGCCAGCAAGGAAGGGGGCCCCCAGTTCTTC.